The 7 T cell receptor beta chains given below trace back to one sample, sequenced in a study of spatial heterogeneity in lung cancer (dated by TCRdb to between 2018 and 2021). The library was generated by 5' RACE. Sequencing instrument: NextSeq 500. TCRdb trimmed the raw reads at Q25, called clones with MiXCR and kept productive beta chains. CDR3 protein duplicates are merged, each entry listing the most common genes and DNA. The sample data list some 120,000 distinct CDR3 sequences, and 12% of these were observed just once. The ten largest clones add up to 16% of the sample. The time point label of this sample denotes: blood at routine non-recurrence follow-up after resection. For TCR sequencing, whole RNA was extracted from tumor and nontumor lung tissue, or from cryopreserved PBMC samples, and no cell sorting was done. The sample was PBMCs, taken at follow-up. Receptor source: a male donor with early-stage non-small cell lung cancer.

This clonotype was picked up a small number of times. This chain connects TRBV5-1 to TRBJ1-1; 7 nucleotides match TRBD1. There are 16 residues in the CDR3. Germline CDR1 SGHRS, CDR2 YFSETQ. V shed 0 bases and J 1 base; nucleotides not matched to a gene: 6. CDR3 DNA sequence: TGCGCCAGCAGCTTGGAGGGGGCCCCTTCGAACACTGAAGCTTTCTTT. Protein: CASSLEGAPSNTEAFF.

In its sample, this clonotype was seen a few times. The junction departs from the called germline gene at one end, perhaps through a read error. The chain has TRBV20-1 and TRBJ2-2, with D perhaps matching TRBD1 (6 bases). The V gene's germline CDR1 is DFQATT and CDR2 SNEGSKA (reference sequence). The CDR3 loop spans 14 amino acids. The DNA of the CDR3 is TGCAGTGCCAGAGAGGCAGGGGCCACCGGGGAGCTGTTTTTT. It yields the protein CSAREAGATGELFF.

Regarding this clonotype: The junction departs from germline at one end; a sequencing error may be responsible. The chain couples TRBV12-3 or TRBV12-4 to TRBJ1-1; 8 bases agree with TRBD1. The length of the CDR3 is 14 residues. CDR3 in amino acids: CVSSTDRGGTEAFF. CDR3 DNA sequence: TGTGTCAGCAGCACAGACAGGGGAGGAACTGAAGCTTTCTTT.

This clonotype was seen many times. This rearrangement joins TRBV12-3 or TRBV12-4 to TRBJ1-5; 7 bases line up with TRBD1. CDR3 length equals 15 residues. J lost 7 bases, V lost 7 bases, and 13 bases had no gene match. CDR3 region: CASKQGNGHGQPQHF. The CDR3 DNA reads TGTGCCAGCAAACAGGGGAACGGGCATGGCCAGCCCCAGCATTTT.

The chain uses TRBV12-3 or TRBV12-4 and TRBJ2-1; 12 bases match TRBD2. CDR3 size: 16 residues. V lost 6 bases, J lost 6 bases, and 9 bases stayed unmatched. The CDR3 nucleotides are TGTGCCAGCAGCCTAAGGACTAGCGGGGCGACCAATGAGCAGTTCTTC. Its protein product is CASSLRTSGATNEQFF.

This clonotype was counted a few times. The CDR3, as DNA: TGTGCCAGCAGAGGACAGGTCCCCAATCAGCCCCAGCATTTT. Translated: CASRGQVPNQPQHF. The V gene is TRBV6-2 or TRBV6-3, the J gene TRBJ1-5; 7 positions match TRBD1. The CDR3 covers 14 residues. V lost 6 bases and J lost 3; bases outside the gene matches: 5. Germline V gives CDR1 MNHEY, CDR2 SVGEGT.

This chain uses TRBV7-2 with TRBJ1-6; no clear D gene. This CDR3 spans 16 amino acids. V gave up 2 bases and J gave up 0 bases, with 8 bases separating them. Germline values: CDR1 SGHTA, CDR2 FQGNSA. The CDR3 is CASSLQDFSYNSPLHF. The CDR3 DNA is TGTGCCAGCAGCTTACAGGACTTCTCCTATAATTCACCCCTCCACTTT.